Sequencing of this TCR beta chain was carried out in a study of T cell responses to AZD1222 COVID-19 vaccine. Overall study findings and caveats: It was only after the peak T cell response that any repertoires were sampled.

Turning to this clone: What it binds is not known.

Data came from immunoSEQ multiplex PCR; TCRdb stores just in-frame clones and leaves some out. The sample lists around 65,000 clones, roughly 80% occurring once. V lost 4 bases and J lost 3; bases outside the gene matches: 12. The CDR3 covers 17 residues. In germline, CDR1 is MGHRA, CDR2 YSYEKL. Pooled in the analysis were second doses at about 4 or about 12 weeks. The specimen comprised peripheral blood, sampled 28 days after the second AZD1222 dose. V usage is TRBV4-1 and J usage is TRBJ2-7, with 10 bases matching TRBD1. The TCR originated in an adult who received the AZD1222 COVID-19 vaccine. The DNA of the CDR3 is TGCGCCAGCAGCCCGGGACAGGGGTCCTTGAATTTCTACGAGCAGTACTTC. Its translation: CASSPGQGSLNFYEQYF.